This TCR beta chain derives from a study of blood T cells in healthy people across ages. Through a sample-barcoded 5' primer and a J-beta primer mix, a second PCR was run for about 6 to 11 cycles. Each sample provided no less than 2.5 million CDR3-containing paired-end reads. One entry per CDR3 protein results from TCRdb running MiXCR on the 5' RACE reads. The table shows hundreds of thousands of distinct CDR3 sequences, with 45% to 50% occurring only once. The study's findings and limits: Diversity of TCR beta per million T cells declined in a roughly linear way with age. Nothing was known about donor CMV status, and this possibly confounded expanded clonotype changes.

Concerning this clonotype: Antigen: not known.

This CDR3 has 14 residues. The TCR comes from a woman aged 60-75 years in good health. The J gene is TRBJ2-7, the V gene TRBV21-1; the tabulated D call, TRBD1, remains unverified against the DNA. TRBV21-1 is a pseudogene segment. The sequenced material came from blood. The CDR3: CASSPGDSTREQYF. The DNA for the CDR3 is TGTGCCAGCAGCCCCGGGGACAGTACACGCGAGCAGTACTTC.